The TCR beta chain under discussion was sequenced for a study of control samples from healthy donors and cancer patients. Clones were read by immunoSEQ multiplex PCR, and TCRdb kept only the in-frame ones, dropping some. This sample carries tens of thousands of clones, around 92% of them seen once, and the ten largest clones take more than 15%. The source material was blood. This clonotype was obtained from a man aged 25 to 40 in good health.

The DNA for the CDR3 is TGTGCCAGCAGTTACCCGGGGACAGGGAATCCCCCCGGGGAGCTGTTTTTT. Residues: CASSYPGTGNPPGELFF. The chain uses TRBV6-2 or TRBV6-3 and TRBJ2-2; 9 nucleotides align to TRBD1. After removal of 2 bases from V and 6 bases from J, the junction contained 10 bases not matched to a gene. Germline CDR1 reads MNHEY; CDR2 reads SVGEGT. The length of the CDR3 is 17 residues.